This T cell receptor beta chain derives from a study of human T cells and chemical hapten exposure. Notes on the study in general: In comparison with controls, expanded TCRs gave rise to a significantly larger number of large CDR3 similarity clusters.

In this sample, this clonotype turned up many times. The antigen remains undetermined. Time point defined: pre-sensitization, week 0. Indicated treatment: therapeutic diphenylcyclopropenone sensitization with weekly scalp DPC. This CDR3 has 15 residues. Germline V CDR1 and CDR2: SGHRS, YFSETQ. The V and J ends lost 4 bases and 6 bases, in that order; junction bases with no gene match: 12. Single cDNA molecules in the library carried unique molecular identifiers attached during preparation. TCRdb ran MiXCR on the RACE reads and lists one entry per CDR3 protein. Seen here are 300,000 to 450,000 distinct CDR3 sequences, 4.5% to 7% observed once, and the top ten hold around 8%.

V is TRBV5-1 and J is TRBJ2-5; TRBD1 matches 7 bases. This sequence was found in a woman aged 18-35 years with alopecia areata. Some clones in this sample may be carry-over from other donors' samples. Sequenced here: whole blood, sampled in connection with sensitization to the hapten diphenylcyclopropenone (DPC). The CDR3 DNA is TGCGCCAGCAGCCCGCAGACAGGGTATGGAAAGACCCAGTACTTC. Residues: CASSPQTGYGKTQYF.